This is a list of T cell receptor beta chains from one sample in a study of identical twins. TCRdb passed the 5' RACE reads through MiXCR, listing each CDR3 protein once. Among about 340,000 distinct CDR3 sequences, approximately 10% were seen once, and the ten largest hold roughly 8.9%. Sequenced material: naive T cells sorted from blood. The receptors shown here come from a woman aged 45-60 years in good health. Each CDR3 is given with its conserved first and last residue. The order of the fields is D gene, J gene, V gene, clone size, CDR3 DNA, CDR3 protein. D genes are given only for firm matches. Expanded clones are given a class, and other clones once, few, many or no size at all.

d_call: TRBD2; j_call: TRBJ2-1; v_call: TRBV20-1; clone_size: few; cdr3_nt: TGCAGTGCTAGGGCTAGCGGGAGGGCCCACAATGAGCAGTTCTTC; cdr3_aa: CSARASGRAHNEQFF
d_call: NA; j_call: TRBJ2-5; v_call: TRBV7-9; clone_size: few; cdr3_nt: TGTGCCAGCAGCCCAGGACATCCACAAGAGACCCAGTACTTC; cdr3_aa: CASSPGHPQETQYF
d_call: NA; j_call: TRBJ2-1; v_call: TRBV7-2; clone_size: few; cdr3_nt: TGTGCCAGCAGCCCTCCAGTCCCGCCCCCCAATGAGCAGTTCTTC; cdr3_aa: CASSPPVPPPNEQFF
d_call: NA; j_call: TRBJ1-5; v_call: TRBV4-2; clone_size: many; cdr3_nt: TGTGCCAGCAGCCAAGAAAGGGCGGGATTCAATCAGCCCCAGCATTTT; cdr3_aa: CASSQERAGFNQPQHF
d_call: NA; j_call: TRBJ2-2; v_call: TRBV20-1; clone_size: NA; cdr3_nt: TGCAGTGCTAGAGATGAACTAGCCCGAACCGGGGAGCTGTTTTTT; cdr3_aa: CSARDELARTGELFF
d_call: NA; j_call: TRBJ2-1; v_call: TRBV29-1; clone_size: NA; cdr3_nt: TGCAGCGTTTGGAGTAGCGCGTACAATGAGCAGTTCTTC; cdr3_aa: CSVWSSAYNEQFF
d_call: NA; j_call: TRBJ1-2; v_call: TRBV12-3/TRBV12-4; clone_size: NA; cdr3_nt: TGTGCCAGCAGTTCCCAAAGAATCGAACTATCCTATGGCTACACCTTC; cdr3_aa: CASSSQRIELSYGYTF
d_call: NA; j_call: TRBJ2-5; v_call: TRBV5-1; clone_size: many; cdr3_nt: TGCGCCAGCAGCTCAGGCGGAGTTTTAGAGACCCAGTACTTC; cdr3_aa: CASSSGGVLETQYF
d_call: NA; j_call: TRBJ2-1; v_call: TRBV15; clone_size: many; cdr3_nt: TGTGCCACCAGCGCTCCAGGCTACAATGAGCAGTTCTTC; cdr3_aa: CATSAPGYNEQFF
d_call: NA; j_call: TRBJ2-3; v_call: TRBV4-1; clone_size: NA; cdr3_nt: TGCGCCAGCAGCCAAGCGGGTTCAGGGTCCACAGATACGCAGTATTTT; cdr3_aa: CASSQAGSGSTDTQYF
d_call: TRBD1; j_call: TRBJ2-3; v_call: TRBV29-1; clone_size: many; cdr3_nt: TGCAGCGTTCTGTACAGGGGAAATACGCAGTATTTT; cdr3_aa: CSVLYRGNTQYF
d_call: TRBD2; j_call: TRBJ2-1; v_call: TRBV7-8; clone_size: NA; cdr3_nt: TGTGCCAGCAGCAAGGGACTAGCGGGGGTCAATGAGCAGTTCTTC; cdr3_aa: CASSKGLAGVNEQFF
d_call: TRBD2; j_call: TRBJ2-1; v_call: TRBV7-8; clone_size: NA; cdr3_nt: TGTGCCAGCAGCCACGCGGGGCTAGCGGGGCGCAATGAGCAGTTCTTC; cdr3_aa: CASSHAGLAGRNEQFF
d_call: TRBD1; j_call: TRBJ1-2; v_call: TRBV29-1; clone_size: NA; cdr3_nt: TGCAGCGGGACAGGGGGGAGCTATGGCTACACCTTC; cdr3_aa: CSGTGGSYGYTF
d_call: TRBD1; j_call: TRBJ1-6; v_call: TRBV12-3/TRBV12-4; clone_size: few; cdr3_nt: TGTGCCAGCAGTTTAGTCGACAGGGGCGGCTCACCCCTCCACTTT; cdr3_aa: CASSLVDRGGSPLHF
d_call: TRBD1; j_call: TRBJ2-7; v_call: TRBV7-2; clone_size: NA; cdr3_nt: TGTGCCAGCAGCACGGGACCCGGGACAGGGCCTTACGAGCAGTACTTC; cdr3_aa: CASSTGPGTGPYEQYF
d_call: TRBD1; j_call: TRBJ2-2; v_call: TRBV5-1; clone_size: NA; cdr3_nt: TGCGCCAGCGACCCTACAGGGGCCCAGGCCGGGGAGCTGTTTTTT; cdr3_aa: CASDPTGAQAGELFF
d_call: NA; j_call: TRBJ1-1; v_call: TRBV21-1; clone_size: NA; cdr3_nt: TGTGCCAGCAGCCCCCGGACTGGACAGGGATTAGGGACTGAGGACACTGAAGCTTTCTTT; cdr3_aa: CASSPRTGQGLGTEDTEAFF
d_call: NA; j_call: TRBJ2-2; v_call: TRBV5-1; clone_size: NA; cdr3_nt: TGCGCCACCCGACTAGCGAACACCGGGGAGCTGTTTTTT; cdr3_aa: CATRLANTGELFF
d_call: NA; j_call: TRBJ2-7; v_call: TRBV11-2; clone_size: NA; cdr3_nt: TGTGCCAGCAGCTTAATTCGGGAATACGAGCAGTACTTC; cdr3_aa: CASSLIREYEQYF
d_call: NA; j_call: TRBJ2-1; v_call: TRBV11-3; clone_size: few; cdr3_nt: TGTGCCAGCAGCTTAGTGCGGGAGCAGTTCTTC; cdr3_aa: CASSLVREQFF
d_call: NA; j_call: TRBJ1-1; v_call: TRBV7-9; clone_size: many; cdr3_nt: TGTGCCAGCACCCCTTCTAACACTGAAGCTTTCTTT; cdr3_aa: CASTPSNTEAFF
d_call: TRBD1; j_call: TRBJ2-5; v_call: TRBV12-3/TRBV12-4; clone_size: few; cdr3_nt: TGTGCCAGCAGTCTGACGACAGGGATTGACGAGACCCAGTACTTC; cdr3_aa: CASSLTTGIDETQYF
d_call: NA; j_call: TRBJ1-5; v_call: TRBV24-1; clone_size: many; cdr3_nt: TGTGCCACCGCGGGAATGTCGGATCAGCCCCAGCATTTT; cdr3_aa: CATAGMSDQPQHF
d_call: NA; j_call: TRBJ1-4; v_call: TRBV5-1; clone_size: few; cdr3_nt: TGCGCCAGCAGCTTAAGGGACCGGGAAAAACTGTTTTTT; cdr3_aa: CASSLRDREKLFF
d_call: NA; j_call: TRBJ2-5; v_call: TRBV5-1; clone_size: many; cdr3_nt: TGCGCCAGCAGCTATAGGACTCGGGAGACCCAGTACTTC; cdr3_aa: CASSYRTRETQYF
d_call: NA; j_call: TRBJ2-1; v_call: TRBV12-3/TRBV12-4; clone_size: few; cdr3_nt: TGTGCCAGCAGTTTTTCGGGTGTCTACAATGAGCAGTTCTTC; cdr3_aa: CASSFSGVYNEQFF
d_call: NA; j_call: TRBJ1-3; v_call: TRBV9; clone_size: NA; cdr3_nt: TGTGCCAGCAGCGTAGGGATAGGCTCTGGAAACACCATATATTTT; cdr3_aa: CASSVGIGSGNTIYF
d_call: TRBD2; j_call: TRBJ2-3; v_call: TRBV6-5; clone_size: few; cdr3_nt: TGTGCCAGCAGTCTACTCCCGGGACTAGCGGGAGGGCCGGGGGGAGATACGCAGTATTTT; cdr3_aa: CASSLLPGLAGGPGGDTQYF
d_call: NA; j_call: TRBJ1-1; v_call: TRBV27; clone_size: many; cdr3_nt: TGTGCCAGCAGTTCAAGGGGTTCGAGTACTGAAGCTTTCTTT; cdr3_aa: CASSSRGSSTEAFF
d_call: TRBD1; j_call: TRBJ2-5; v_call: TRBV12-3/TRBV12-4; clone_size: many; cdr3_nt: TGTGCCAGCAGCACAACAGGGGGCAGGGAGACCCAGTACTTC; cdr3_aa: CASSTTGGRETQYF
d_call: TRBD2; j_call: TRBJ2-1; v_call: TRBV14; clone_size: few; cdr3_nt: TGTGCCAGCAGCCATACCGGGACTATCTCCTACAATGAGCAGTTCTTC; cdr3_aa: CASSHTGTISYNEQFF
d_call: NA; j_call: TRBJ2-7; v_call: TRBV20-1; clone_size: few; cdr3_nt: TGCAGTGCTAGATCTGGCAGCTCCTACGAGCAGTACTTC; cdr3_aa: CSARSGSSYEQYF
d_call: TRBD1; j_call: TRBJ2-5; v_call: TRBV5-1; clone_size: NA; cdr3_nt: TGCGCCAGCAGCTCCGAGGACAGGGTCCAAGAGACCCAGTACTTC; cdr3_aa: CASSSEDRVQETQYF
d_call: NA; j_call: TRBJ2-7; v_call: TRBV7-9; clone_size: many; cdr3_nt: TGTGCCAGCAGCGGAAACCCCATCTCCTACGAGCAGTACTTC; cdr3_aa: CASSGNPISYEQYF
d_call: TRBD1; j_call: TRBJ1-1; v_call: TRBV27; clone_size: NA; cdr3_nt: TGTGCCAGCAAACCGGGACAGGGGGACACTGAAGCTTTCTTT; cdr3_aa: CASKPGQGDTEAFF
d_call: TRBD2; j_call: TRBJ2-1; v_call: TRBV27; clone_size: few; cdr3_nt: TGTGCCAGCACAGTAGCGGGAGTTCAGGGGAATGAGCAGTTCTTC; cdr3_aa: CASTVAGVQGNEQFF
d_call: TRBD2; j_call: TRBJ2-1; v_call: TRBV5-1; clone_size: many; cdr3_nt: TGCGCCAGCAGCTTGGAATTTAGCGGGGCACAGTTCTTC; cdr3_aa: CASSLEFSGAQFF
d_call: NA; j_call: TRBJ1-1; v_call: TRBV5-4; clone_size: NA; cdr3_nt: TGTGCCAGCAGAGTGTCCCCTCGGACTGAAGCTTTCTTT; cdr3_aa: CASRVSPRTEAFF